Described below is a single TCR beta chain sequence and its context. The antigen remains unidentified. There were at least 5 micrograms of total RNA extracted from every sample. A sample-barcoded 5' primer and a J-beta primer mix were used in a second PCR of roughly 7 to 12 cycles. A single record per CDR3 protein comes from TCRdb applying MiXCR to the 5' RACE reads. This sample yields 1.5 million to 2 million distinct CDR3 sequences, of which about two fifths are seen a single time; 20% to 25% belongs to the top ten. This record comes from a study of blood T cells in healthy people across ages. The study's findings and limits: Naive T cell percentage showed a strong correlation with TCR beta diversity. Bulk PBMC profiling left naive and antigen-experienced comparisons inconclusive. Older age went with lower TCR beta diversity per million T cells, in a roughly linear way.

The CDR3 totals 14 residues. CDR1 LGHNT and CDR2 FRNRAP come from the germline V gene. V gave up 3 bases and J gave up 2 bases, with 10 bases separating them. The chain uses TRBV12-5 and TRBJ1-1, with D uncertain. This TCR derives from a human donor in good health. The sample comprised blood. The CDR3 spells CASGFVGPNTEAFF. CDR3 nucleotide sequence: TGTGCTAGTGGTTTCGTGGGTCCCAACACTGAAGCTTTCTTT.